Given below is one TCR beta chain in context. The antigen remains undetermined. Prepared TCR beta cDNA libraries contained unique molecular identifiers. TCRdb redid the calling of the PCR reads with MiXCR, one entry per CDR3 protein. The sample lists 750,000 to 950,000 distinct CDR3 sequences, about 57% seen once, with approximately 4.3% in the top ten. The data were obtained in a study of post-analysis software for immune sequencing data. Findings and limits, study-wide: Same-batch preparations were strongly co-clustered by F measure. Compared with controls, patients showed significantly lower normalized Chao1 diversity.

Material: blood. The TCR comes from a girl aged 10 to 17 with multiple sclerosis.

The CDR3 region has the DNA TGTGCCAGCTCACCGCGGCTCAGAGTGGGCTACACCTTC. It is translated as CASSPRLRVGYTF. This sequence joins TRBV18 and TRBJ1-2; D not resolved. CDR3 size: 13 residues. V shed 3 bases and J shed 8 bases, with 13 bases lying between them. Germline CDR1 KGHSH, CDR2 LQKENI. The full variable domain, its missing parts supplied by reference TRBV18 and TRBJ1-2, is NAGVMQNPRHLVRRRGQEARLRCSPMKGHSHVYWYRQLPEEGLKFMVYLQKENIIDESGMPKERFSAEFPKEGPSILRIQQVVRGDSAAYFCASSPRLRVGYTFGSGTRLTVV.